This T cell receptor (beta chain) comes out of a study of blood T cells in healthy people across ages. Looking at the study overall: Template switching captured about one barcoded beta molecule per two T cells. Study results and limitations: A greater number of naive CD4+ cells and higher diversity distinguished long-lived donors from aged donors.

A J-beta primer mix and a sample-barcoded 5' primer were used in a second PCR of about 7 to 12 cycles. Using its own MiXCR run on the 5' RACE reads, TCRdb lists one record per CDR3 protein. The sample records 790,000 or so distinct CDR3 sequences, about 56% being singletons. This clonotype was counted a single time. Its target is unknown. Healthy individuals of Caucasian origin from Russia, aged roughly 6 to 90, served as donors. The CDR3 spans 16 residues. The V gene's germline CDR1 is MNHNS and CDR2 SASEGT. The sample comprised blood. This chain uses TRBV6-1 with TRBJ2-7; 7 nucleotides agree with TRBD1. With the DNA end fitting TRBJ2-5 better, the J assignment may be wrong. This receptor was identified in a man aged 40-49 years in good health. For the CDR3, the DNA is TGTGCCAGCAGTGGAGAAAACAGGGGTATGGTGGAGACCCAGTACTTC. Amino acids: CASSGENRGMVETQYF.